The T cell receptor (beta chain) described here comes from a study of siplizumab effects on memory and regulatory T cells. Study findings and constraints: The study found naive T cells seemingly more diverse than memory cells and seemingly major alloresponse contributors. Treg-derived clones made up an average of approximately 64% of mappable alloreactive CD4+ clones with siplizumab and over 25% in controls.

Every sample had approximately 100,000 of its TCR templates assayed. Generated by immunoSEQ multiplex PCR, the TCRdb table keeps only in-frame clones and is missing some. The sample holds more than 95,000 clones, around 94% seen once. V shed 7 bases and J 8 bases; nucleotides not matched to a gene: 10. From germline, CDR1 is SGHRS and CDR2 YFSETQ. This CDR3 spans 14 amino acids. Worth noting for this clone: Its antigen remains unidentified.

Sequencing input: non-Treg CD4+ T cells sorted from blood. This sequence joins TRBV5-1 and TRBJ1-4, with 8 nucleotides matching TRBD1. The sequence derives from a human donor in good health. The CDR3 spells CASRLRTGMEKLFF. For the CDR3, the DNA is TGCGCCAGCCGTCTGAGGACAGGGATGGAAAAACTGTTTTTT.